This T cell receptor beta chain was captured in a study of CD8+ T cells in alopecia areata. Study results and caveats: Only one nonresponder was present, which leaves the link between baseline CD8+ expansion and response uncertain. Tofacitinib significantly reduced both scalp clonality and expanded CD8+ clones among the top 100. In blood and scalp, many expanded lesional clones persisted during tofacitinib.

The authors extracted RNA and reverse transcribed it into cDNA as the sequencing template. The protocol was immunoSEQ multiplex PCR, while the TCRdb copy is restricted to in-frame clones and leaves out a portion. There are 200,000 to 250,000 clones in the sample; roughly two fifths occur only once, and 0.4% to 0.55% lies in the top ten. Remarks on this clone: The antigen is undetermined.

Treatment of the sample: oral pan-JAK inhibitor, 5-10 mg twice daily. This clonotype was obtained from a human donor with alopecia areata. The source was CD4+ T cells sorted from blood, collected at approximately week 30, from a patient treated with tofacitinib.

CDR3 residues: CAWSPGTSGEKLFF. CDR3 nucleotide sequence: TGTGCCTGGAGTCCCGGGACCTCGGGTGAAAAACTGTTTTTT. The genes are TRBV30 and TRBJ1-4; D perhaps matches TRBD1 (5 bases). The V gene's germline CDR1 is GTSNPN and CDR2 SVGIG (reference sequence). The CDR3 consists of 14 residues. Trimming took 2 bases from V and 7 from J, leaving 14 bases between them.